This TCR beta chain was sequenced for a study of cytomegalovirus exposure and HLA in healthy donors (dated by TCRdb to the late 2010s). For the wider study: According to a later analysis, one platform produced both the roughly 130 validation repertoires and the approximately 600 repertoires of the first cohort. The study aimed to test whether cataloging public T cell receptors could reveal signatures of past pathogen exposure. Along with the approximately 700-subject first cohort, a separate validation cohort of over 90 different subjects was used. High-throughput TCR immunosequencing, statistical association of individual TCRs with disease status, and machine learning were combined to predict cytomegalovirus infection status.

The donors were included in the validation cohort of 120 subjects, a group kept apart from the roughly 730-subject first cohort. Results and caveats for the whole study, not just this receptor: It was suggested by the authors that the approach could potentially be generalized to other disease states and immunological phenotypes. A later analysis found that TCRs clustered in the first cohort also tended to co-occur in the 120 validation repertoires, with 90% to 95% of cluster scores above 0. Across donors, most TCR sequences were observed very rarely, whereas some public TCRs were present in many individuals. The classifier was reported to diagnose cytomegalovirus status with high specificity and sensitivity in both the original and validation cohorts. In vitro tests confirmed that three of the cytomegalovirus-associated TCR beta chains recognize cytomegalovirus antigens. The study gave a list of about 160 TCR beta chains associated with cytomegalovirus. All 120 or so repertoires were used to score co-occurrence in the validation cohort in a later analysis, because that analysis had no HLA typing for the cohort.

Comments on this clone: Its antigen has not been determined. The record has no base qualities; no much larger clone is one base away.

Preparation of the library involved the immunoSEQ multiplex PCR assay. Per the source publication's procedure: A statistical classification framework was developed to diagnose cytomegalovirus status using the catalog of TCR beta chain sequences. TCRdb took over this immuneACCESS table, retaining in-frame rearrangements with V and J assigned. Such tables are incomplete; in checked studies, under half of the missing clones stem from an unresolved V gene, and the remainder is unexplained. V and J calls and clone size are as listed in that table; D and trimming were resolved from the DNA. The sample yields about 240,000 clones; approximately 83% were counted once. The ten largest clones add up to 1% to 1.5% of the sample. The V and J ends are trimmed by 1 base and 1 base, leaving 12 bases between them. The CDR3 covers 16 residues, taking in both the cysteine and the phenylalanine. Only the CDR3 DNA is retained, 48 bases long and in frame from the first base. CDR1 and CDR2 were assigned from the germline V gene as LGHNT and FRNRAP.

Recombination joined TRBV12-5 with TRBJ2-3, with no D gene named confidently. The sequenced sample consisted of PBMCs. The TCR comes from a woman in her thirties in good health and CMV-seropositive. The CDR3 here reads CASGLAPVIGTDTQYF. The sequenced DNA: TGTGCTAGTGGTTTGGCGCCAGTGATTGGCACAGATACGCAGTATTTT.